Here is one T cell receptor beta chain with its context. Antigen unknown. The data were obtained in a study of OX40 agonist ivuxolimab in advanced cancers. About the study: Patients in dose escalation had liver, melanoma, kidney or head and neck cancers. Findings and limits, study-wide: Normalized T-cell clonal expansion was also low in some nonresponders.

Sequencing used immunoSEQ multiplex PCR; TCRdb keeps in-frame clones, though not all of them. The sample has 30,000 to 45,000 clones; roughly nine tenths are singletons. The CDR3 contains 13 residues. Germline V gene sequence: CDR1 MNHNY, CDR2 SVGAGI (reference sequence). V was trimmed by 7 bases and J by 5 bases, leaving 12 bases between them. Specimen: CD4+ or CD8+ T cells sorted from blood, collected in a trial of the OX40 agonist ivuxolimab. This TCR derives from an adult with an advanced solid tumor such as melanoma, head and neck, liver or kidney cancer. V is TRBV6-6 and J is TRBJ1-5, with D unclear. The CDR3 protein is CASIDMGDQPQHF. CDR3 DNA sequence: TGTGCCAGCATCGACATGGGCGATCAGCCCCAGCATTTT.